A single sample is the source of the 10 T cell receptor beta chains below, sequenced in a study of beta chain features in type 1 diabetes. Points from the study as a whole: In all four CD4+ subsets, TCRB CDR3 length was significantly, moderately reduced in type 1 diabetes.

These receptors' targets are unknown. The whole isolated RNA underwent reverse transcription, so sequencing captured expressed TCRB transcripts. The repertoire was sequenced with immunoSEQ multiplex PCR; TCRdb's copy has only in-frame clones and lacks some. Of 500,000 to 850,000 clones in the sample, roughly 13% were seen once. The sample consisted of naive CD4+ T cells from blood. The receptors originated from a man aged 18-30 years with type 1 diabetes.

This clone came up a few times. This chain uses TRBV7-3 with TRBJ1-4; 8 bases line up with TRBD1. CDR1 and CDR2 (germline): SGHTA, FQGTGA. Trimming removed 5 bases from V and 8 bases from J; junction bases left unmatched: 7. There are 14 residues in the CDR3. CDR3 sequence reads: CASSQNGQGEKLFF. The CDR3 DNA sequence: TGTGCCAGCAGCCAAAACGGACAGGGAGAAAAACTGTTTTTT.

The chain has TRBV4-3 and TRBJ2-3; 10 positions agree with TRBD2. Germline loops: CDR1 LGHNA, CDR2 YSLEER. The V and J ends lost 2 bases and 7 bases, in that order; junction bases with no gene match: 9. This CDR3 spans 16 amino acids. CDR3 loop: CASSQNSGGAVHTQYF. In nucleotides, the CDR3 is TGCGCCAGCAGCCAAAACAGCGGGGGGGCCGTGCATACGCAGTATTTT.

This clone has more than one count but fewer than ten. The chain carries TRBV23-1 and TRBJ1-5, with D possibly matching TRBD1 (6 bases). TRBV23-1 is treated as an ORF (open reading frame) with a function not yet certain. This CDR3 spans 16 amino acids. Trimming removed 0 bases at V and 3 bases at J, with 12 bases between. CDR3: CASSQSWGQVNQPQHF. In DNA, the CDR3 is TGCGCCAGCAGTCAATCTTGGGGGCAGGTCAATCAGCCCCAGCATTTT.

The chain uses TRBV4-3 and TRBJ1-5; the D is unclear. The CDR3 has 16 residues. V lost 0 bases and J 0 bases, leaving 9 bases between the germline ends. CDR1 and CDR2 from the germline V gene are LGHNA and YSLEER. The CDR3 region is CASSQEVRPSNQPQHF. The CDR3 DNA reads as TGCGCCAGCAGCCAAGAAGTACGCCCTAGCAATCAGCCCCAGCATTTT.

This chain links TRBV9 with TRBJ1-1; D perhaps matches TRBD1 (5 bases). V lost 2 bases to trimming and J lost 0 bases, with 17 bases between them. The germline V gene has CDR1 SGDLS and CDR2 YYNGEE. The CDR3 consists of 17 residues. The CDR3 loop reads CASSVSWGNSMNTEAFF. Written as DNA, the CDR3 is TGTGCCAGCAGCGTCAGCTGGGGGAACAGCATGAACACTGAAGCTTTCTTT.

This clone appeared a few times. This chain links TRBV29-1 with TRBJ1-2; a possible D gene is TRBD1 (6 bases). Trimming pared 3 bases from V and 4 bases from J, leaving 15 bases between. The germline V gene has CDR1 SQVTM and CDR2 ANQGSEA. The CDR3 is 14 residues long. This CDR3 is CSVDGEDRAYGYTF. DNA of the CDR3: TGCAGCGTTGACGGGGAGGACAGAGCCTATGGCTACACCTTC.

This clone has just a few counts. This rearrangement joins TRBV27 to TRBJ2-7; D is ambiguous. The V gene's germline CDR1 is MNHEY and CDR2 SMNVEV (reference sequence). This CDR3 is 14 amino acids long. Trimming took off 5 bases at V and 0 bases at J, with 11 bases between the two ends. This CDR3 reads CASSPRFSSYEQYF. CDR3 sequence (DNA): TGTGCCAGCAGTCCGAGGTTTAGCTCCTACGAGCAGTACTTC.

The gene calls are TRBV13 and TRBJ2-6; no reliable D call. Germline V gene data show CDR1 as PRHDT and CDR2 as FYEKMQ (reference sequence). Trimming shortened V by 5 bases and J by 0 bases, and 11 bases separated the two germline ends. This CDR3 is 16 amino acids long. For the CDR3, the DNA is TGTGCCAGCAGCCGCCGGCTGGGCTCTGGGGCCAACGTCCTGACTTTC. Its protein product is CASSRRLGSGANVLTF.

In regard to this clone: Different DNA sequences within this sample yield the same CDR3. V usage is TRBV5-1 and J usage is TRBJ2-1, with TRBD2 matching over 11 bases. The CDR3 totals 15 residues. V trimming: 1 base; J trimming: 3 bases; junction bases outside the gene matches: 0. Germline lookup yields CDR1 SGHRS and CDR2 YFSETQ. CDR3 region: CASSLTSGSYNEQFF. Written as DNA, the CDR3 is TGCGCCAGCAGCTTGACTAGCGGGAGCTACAATGAGCAGTTCTTC. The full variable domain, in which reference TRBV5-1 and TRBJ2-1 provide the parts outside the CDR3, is KAGVTQTPRYLIKTRGQQVTLSCSPISGHRSVSWYQQTPGQGLQFLFEYFSETQRNKGNFPGRFSGRQFSNSRSEMNVSTLELGDSALYLCASSLTSGSYNEQFFGPGTRLTVL.

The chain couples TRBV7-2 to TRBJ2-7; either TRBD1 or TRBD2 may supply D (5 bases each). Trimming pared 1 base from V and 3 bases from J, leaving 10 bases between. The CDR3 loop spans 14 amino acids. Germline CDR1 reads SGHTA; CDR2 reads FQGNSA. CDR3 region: CASSLGGTRYEQYF. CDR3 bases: TGTGCCAGCAGCTTAGGAGGGACCCGCTACGAGCAGTACTTC. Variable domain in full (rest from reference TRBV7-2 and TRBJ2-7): GAGVSQSPSNKVTEKGKDVELRCDPISGHTALYWYRQSLGQGLEFLIYFQGNSAPDKSGLPSDRFSAERTGGSVSTLTIQRTQQEDSAVYLCASSLGGTRYEQYFGPGTRLTVT.